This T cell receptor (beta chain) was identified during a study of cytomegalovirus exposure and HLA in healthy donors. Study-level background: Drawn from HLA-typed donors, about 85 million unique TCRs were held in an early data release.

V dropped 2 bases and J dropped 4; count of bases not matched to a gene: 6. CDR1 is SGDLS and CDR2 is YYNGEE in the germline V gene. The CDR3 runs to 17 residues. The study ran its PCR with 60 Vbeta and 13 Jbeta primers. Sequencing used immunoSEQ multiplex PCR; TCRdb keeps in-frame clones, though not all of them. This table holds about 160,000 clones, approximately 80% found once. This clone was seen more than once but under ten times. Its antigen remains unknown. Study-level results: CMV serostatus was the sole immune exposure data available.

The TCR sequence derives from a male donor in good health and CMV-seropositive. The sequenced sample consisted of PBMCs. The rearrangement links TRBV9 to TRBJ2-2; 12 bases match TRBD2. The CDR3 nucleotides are TGTGCCAGCAGCGTTGGACTAGCGGGGATGTCCACCGGGGAGCTGTTTTTT. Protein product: CASSVGLAGMSTGELFF.